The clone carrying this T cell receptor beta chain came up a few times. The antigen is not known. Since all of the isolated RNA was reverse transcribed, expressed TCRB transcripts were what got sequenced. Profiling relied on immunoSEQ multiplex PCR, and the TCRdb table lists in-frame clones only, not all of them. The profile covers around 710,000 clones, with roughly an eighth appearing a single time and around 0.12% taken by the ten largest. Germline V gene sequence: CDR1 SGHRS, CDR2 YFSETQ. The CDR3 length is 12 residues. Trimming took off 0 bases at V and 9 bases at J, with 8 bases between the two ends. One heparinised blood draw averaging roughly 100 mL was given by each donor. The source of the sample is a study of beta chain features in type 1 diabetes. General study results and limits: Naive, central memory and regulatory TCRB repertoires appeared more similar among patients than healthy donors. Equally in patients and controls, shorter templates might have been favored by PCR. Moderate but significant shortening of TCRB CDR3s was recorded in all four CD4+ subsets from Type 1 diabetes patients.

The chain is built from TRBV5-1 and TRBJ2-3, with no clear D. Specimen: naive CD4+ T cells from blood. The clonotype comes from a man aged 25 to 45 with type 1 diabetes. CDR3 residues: CASSLGDTTQYF. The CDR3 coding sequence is TGCGCCAGCAGCTTGGGGGATACGACGCAGTATTTT.